This T cell receptor (beta chain) was captured in a study of type 1 regulatory T cells. Study-wide findings and caveats: Type 1 regulatory T cells had a more restricted TCR repertoire than non-type 1 regulatory T cells.

This CDR3 spans 13 amino acids. In germline, CDR1 is SGHTA, CDR2 FQGTGA. Trimming pared 5 bases from V and 2 bases from J, leaving 6 bases between. TCRdb analysed the reads with MiXCR anew, one entry per CDR3 protein. The profile covers tens of thousands of distinct CDR3 sequences, with roughly 20% appearing a single time and roughly 8.3% taken by the ten largest. On this clonotype itself: Its target is unknown.

The sequenced sample was cultured type 1 regulatory T (Tr1) cells, either the whole culture or a sorted fraction (not recorded which). The source of this sequence is a human donor in good health. The chain couples TRBV7-3 to TRBJ2-2; D is uncertain. The CDR3 region has the DNA TGTGCCAGCAGCGCCCCTAACACCGGGGAGCTGTTTTTT. It yields the protein CASSAPNTGELFF.